A selection of T cell receptor beta chains follows, all from one sample in a study of regulatory T cells in long-lasting Graves disease. TCRdb fed the multiplex PCR reads into MiXCR, producing one record per CDR3 protein. The sample carries around 400,000 distinct CDR3 sequences, roughly 21% recorded once. This material consisted of peripheral blood mononuclear cells (PBMCs), taken when the disease was refractory, from a patient treated with antithyroid drugs. The receptors were sampled from a female donor with Graves disease. Each CDR3 is given with its conserved first and last residue. Fields, in order: J gene, clone size, V gene, CDR3 length, D gene, CDR3 DNA, CDR3 protein. The D gene is left open where the match is weak. Clone size is not always given. Where it is, it says once, few, many or a class for expanded clones.

TRBJ2-5 | many | TRBV14 | 14 | . | TGTGCCAGCAGCCAACGAGGGCAAGCAGAGACCCAGTACTTC | CASSQRGQAETQYF
TRBJ2-1 | . | TRBV12-3/TRBV12-4 | 13 | . | TGTGCCAGCAGTTTAGGGGGACCTGGTGAGCAGTTCTTC | CASSLGGPGEQFF
TRBJ2-3 | . | TRBV28 | 13 | . | TGTGCCAGCAGTTGGAGCGGTATCGATACGCAGTATTTT | CASSWSGIDTQYF
TRBJ2-7 | many | TRBV7-9 | 16 | . | TGTGCCAGCAGCGATACAGGACGGCGAATCTCCTACGAGCAGTACTTC | CASSDTGRRISYEQYF
TRBJ1-5 | many | TRBV28 | 17 | TRBD1 | TGTGCCAGCAGATCACCCACAGGGGGCGTAAGCAATCAGCCCCAGCATTTT | CASRSPTGGVSNQPQHF
TRBJ2-3 | few | TRBV5-6 | 16 | . | TGTGCCAGCAGCATCGTCGGAGCGTCAAGCACAGATACGCAGTATTTT | CASSIVGASSTDTQYF
TRBJ2-2 | many | TRBV6-1 | 13 | . | TGTGCCAGCAGTGCCGGCGAGTCCGGGGAGCTGTTTTTT | CASSAGESGELFF
TRBJ1-1 | many | TRBV5-4 | 12 | TRBD1 | TGTGCCAGCAGCGCACAGGGGGCTGAAGCTTTCTTT | CASSAQGAEAFF
TRBJ1-2 | . | TRBV9 | 15 | . | TGTGCCAGCAGCGAGGGGGACATACGAAACTATGGCTACACCTTC | CASSEGDIRNYGYTF
TRBJ2-1 | . | TRBV5-5 | 17 | . | TGTGCCAGCAGCTTAGGGGCCTCGCGAAGCTCCTACAATGAGCAGTTCTTC | CASSLGASRSSYNEQFF
TRBJ1-1 | few | TRBV7-3 | 16 | . | TGTGCCAGCAGCCTTAATTCGGGAGGCATGAACACTGAAGCTTTCTTT | CASSLNSGGMNTEAFF
TRBJ1-1 | few | TRBV5-1 | 14 | . | TGCGCCAGCAGTGGGGGGGGGGCGAACACTGAAGCTTTCTTT | CASSGGGANTEAFF
TRBJ1-5 | few | TRBV20-1 | 14 | TRBD1 | TGCAGTGCTAGAGAGGCAGGGGGCGGTCAGCCCCAGCATTTT | CSAREAGGGQPQHF
TRBJ1-3 | . | TRBV20-1 | 17 | . | TGCAGTGCTCGGGCCCAGCTGGAGGGAATCTCTGGAAACACCATATATTTT | CSARAQLEGISGNTIYF
TRBJ2-2 | . | TRBV7-3 | 18 | . | TGTGCCAGCAGCTTATTGGCCCACGGAGCCGCGAACACCGGGGAGCTGTTTTTT | CASSLLAHGAANTGELFF
TRBJ1-1 | . | TRBV27 | 15 | TRBD1 | TGTGCCAGCAGTCCAGGGACAGCCCGGGGTATTGAAGCTTTCTTT | CASSPGTARGIEAFF
TRBJ2-7 | few | TRBV4-1 | 14 | . | TGCGCCAGCAGACCTGTGGGGGGACCCTACGAGCAGTACTTC | CASRPVGGPYEQYF
TRBJ1-2 | few | TRBV6-1 | 14 | . | TGTGCCATCCTCCGACAGCCCGGTGCCAATGGCTACACCTTC | CAILRQPGANGYTF
TRBJ1-6 | many | TRBV18 | 12 | . | TGTGCCAGCTCACCCGACAGTTCACCCCTCCACTTT | CASSPDSSPLHF
TRBJ1-4 | many | TRBV7-2 | 14 | . | TGTGCCAGCAGCCACGCAGGGTCGGATAAAAAACTGTTTTTT | CASSHAGSDKKLFF